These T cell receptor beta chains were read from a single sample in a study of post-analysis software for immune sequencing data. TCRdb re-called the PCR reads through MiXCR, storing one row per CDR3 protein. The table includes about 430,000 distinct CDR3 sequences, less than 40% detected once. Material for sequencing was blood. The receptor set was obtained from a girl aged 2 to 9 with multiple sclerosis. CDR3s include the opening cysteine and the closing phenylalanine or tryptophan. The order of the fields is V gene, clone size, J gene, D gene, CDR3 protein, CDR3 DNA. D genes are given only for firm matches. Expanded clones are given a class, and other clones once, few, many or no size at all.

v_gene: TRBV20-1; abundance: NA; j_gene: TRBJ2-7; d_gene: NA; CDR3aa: CSAARDHYYEQYF; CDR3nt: TGCAGTGCTGCCCGGGACCATTACTACGAGCAGTACTTC
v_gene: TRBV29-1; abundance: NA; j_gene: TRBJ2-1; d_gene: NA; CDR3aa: CSVGDEQFF; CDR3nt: TGCAGCGTTGGGGATGAGCAGTTCTTC
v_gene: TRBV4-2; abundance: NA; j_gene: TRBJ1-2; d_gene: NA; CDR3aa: CASSQVSMVDGYTF; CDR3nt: TGTGCCAGCAGCCAAGTCTCGATGGTTGACGGCTACACCTTC
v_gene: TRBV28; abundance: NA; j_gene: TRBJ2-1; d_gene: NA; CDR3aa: CASSFEPSVYNEQFF; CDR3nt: TGTGCCAGCAGTTTTGAGCCTAGCGTCTACAATGAGCAGTTCTTC
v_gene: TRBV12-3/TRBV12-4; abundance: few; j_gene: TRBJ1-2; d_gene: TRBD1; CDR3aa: CASSQQGLDGYTF; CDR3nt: TGTGCCAGCAGCCAACAGGGGCTCGATGGCTACACCTTC
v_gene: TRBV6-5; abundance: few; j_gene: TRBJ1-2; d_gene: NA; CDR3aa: CASSYSRTSLRGYTF; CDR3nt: TGTGCCAGCAGTTACTCACGGACAAGCCTGAGGGGCTACACCTTC
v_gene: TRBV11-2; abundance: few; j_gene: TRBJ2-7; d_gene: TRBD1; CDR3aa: CASSSIRDSSYEQYF; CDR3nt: TGTGCCAGCAGCTCGATCCGGGACAGCTCCTACGAGCAGTACTTC
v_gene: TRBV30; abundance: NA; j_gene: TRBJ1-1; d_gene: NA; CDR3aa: CAWRDTMNTEAFF; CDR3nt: TGTGCCTGGAGGGACACGATGAACACTGAAGCTTTCTTT
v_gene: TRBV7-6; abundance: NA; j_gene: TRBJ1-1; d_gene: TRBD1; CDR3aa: CASSLSGQPNTEAFF; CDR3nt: TGTGCCAGCAGCTTATCGGGACAGCCTAACACTGAAGCTTTCTTT
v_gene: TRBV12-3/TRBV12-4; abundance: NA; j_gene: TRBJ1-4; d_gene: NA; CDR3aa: CASSPQGLGKLFF; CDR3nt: TGTGCCAGCAGTCCTCAGGGGTTGGGAAAACTGTTTTTT
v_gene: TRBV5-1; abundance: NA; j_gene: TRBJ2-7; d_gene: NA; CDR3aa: CASSEPRVPPLEQYF; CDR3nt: TGCGCCAGCAGCGAGCCCAGGGTTCCCCCCCTCGAGCAGTACTTC
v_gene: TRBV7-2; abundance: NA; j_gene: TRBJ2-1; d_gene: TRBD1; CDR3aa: CASSFQGAMKFF; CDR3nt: TGTGCCAGCAGCTTTCAGGGGGCGATGAAGTTCTTC
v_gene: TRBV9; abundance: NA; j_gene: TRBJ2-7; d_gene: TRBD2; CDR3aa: CASSVGTGRGFAGDEQYF; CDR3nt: TGTGCCAGCAGCGTAGGAACGGGGCGGGGGTTTGCAGGCGATGAGCAGTACTTC
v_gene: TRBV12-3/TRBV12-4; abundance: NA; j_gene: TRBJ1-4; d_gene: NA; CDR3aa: CASSPQTWSEKLFF; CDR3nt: TGTGCCAGCAGTCCTCAGACTTGGAGTGAAAAACTGTTTTTT
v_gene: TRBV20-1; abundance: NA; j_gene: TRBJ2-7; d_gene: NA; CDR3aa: CSARDPQVSSYEQYF; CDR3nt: TGCAGTGCTAGAGATCCGCAGGTCAGCTCCTACGAGCAGTACTTC
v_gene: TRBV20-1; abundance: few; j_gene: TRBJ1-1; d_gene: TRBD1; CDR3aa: CSASTGAGAFF; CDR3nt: TGCAGTGCTAGTACAGGGGCTGGAGCTTTCTTT
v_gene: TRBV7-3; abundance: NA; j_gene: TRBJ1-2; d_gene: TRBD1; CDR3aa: CASSLGRTGGEYGYTF; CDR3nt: TGTGCCAGCAGCTTAGGGCGGACAGGGGGTGAATATGGCTACACCTTC
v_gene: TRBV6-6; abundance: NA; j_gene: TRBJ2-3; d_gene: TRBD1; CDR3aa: CASSVQGLPFTDTQYF; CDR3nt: TGTGCCAGCAGTGTACAGGGGCTCCCCTTCACAGATACGCAGTATTTT